This record covers a single TCR beta chain. These data are taken from a study of control samples from healthy donors and cancer patients. Germline values: CDR1 LNHDA, CDR2 SQIVND (reference sequence). The ends lost 5 bases at V and 6 bases at J; junction bases unmatched: 7. The CDR3 spans 15 residues. Generated by immunoSEQ multiplex PCR, the TCRdb table keeps only in-frame clones and is missing some. The sample carries tens of thousands of clones, roughly 80% recorded once. The V gene is TRBV19, the J gene TRBJ2-2; 9 positions agree with TRBD1. The specimen was blood. The receptor comes from a man aged 60 to 75 in good health. The CDR3 reads CASSSQGARSGELFF. As DNA, the CDR3 is TGTGCCAGTAGTTCACAGGGGGCGAGGTCCGGGGAGCTGTTTTTT.